This entry features one T cell receptor beta chain sequence. Its target antigen remains unknown. Within one base of it there is no much larger clone, and no base qualities were kept. The data belong to a study of T-cell memory formation after mild COVID-19 (dated by TCRdb to the early 2020s). About the study as a whole: TCR sequence clusters from the two donors were found to be largely donor specific. The cohort comprised two young, previously healthy adult volunteers, one female and one male. Longitudinal TCRalpha and TCRbeta repertoire sequencing tracked T-cell clones expanding and contracting after mild COVID-19 in two donors.

Reads for this sample came from an Illumina NovaSeq 6000. cDNA libraries for TCRalpha and TCRbeta were prepared by 5'RACE using constant-segment primers, with sample barcodes and unique molecular identifiers added. Trizol reagent was used to extract RNA from every sample. Libraries were amplified in two PCR steps, with a second sample barcode and Illumina TruSeq adapters added in the second step. Sequencing of libraries was performed on an Illumina NovaSeq with 2 x 150 bp paired-end reads. The authors' analysis ran thus. Reads were demultiplexed and collapsed into UMI-guided consensus sequences with migec v1.2.7. Using mixcr v2.1.11, the UMI consensuses were aligned to TRA and TRB V and J templates and assembled into clonotypes. A clonotype was counted as expanded or contracted only if both edgeR and NoisET called the change significant, with noise models trained on biological replicates. For edgeR calls, the thresholds were a false discovery rate-adjusted p below 0.01 and a log2 fold-change of 1. As an exploratory analysis of dynamics, PCA with hierarchical clustering was applied to max-normalized trajectories of the 1000 most abundant clonotypes. Separately sequenced CD4+ and CD8+ repertoires were used to assign a CD4 or CD8 phenotype to each responding clone. TCRdb's own reprocessing of the public reads used fastp at Q25 and MiXCR and kept productive beta chains. Rows merge per CDR3 protein into single entries with the most common DNA and genes. The V and J calls come from TCRdb's annotation, not from the publication. For this sample there are roughly 130,000 distinct CDR3 sequences; more than 15% appear just once. The ten biggest clones cover around 13% of the sample.

PBMCs were isolated by Ficoll-Paque density gradient centrifugation. CDR1 and CDR2 are read off the germline V gene as MNHEY and SVGEGT. Cut back by 4 bases and 0 bases, the V and J ends lie 7 bases apart. The CDR3 covers 13 residues, taking in both the cysteine and the phenylalanine. Just the 39-base CDR3 DNA is kept, in frame starting at base 1. Points the paper makes about the study in general: Only a couple of mild cases were covered by the study, and larger cohorts that include severe cases with pre-infection samples were considered necessary. Balanced CD4/CD8 phenotypes were observed for clones contracting from day 15 to 85, whereas a bias towards CD4+ was observed for a second wave of clones expanding from day 15 to 37. Some responding clones were detected in pre-infection memory, suggesting pre-existing cross-reactive memory T cells joined the SARS-CoV-2 response. Contracting CD4+ clones appeared mostly in the CM and EM memory subsets, whereas CD8+ clones were enriched in EMRA. The second-wave clones that peaked on day 37 were not confirmed to be SARS-CoV-2 specific.

Sequenced sample: PBMCs or a T cell subset sorted from them (not recorded which). This chain is built from TRBV6-2 or TRBV6-3 and TRBJ2-7; a confident D gene designation cannot be given. This receptor was taken from an adult woman who had mild COVID-19 (a few samples of this study predate the infection). The sample titles of this study are shuffled in the database, so cell type and time point are left out; the donor was told from shared clones. The DNA sequence follows: TGTGCCAGCAGTTCCGCGCTCTCCTACGAGCAGTACTTC. It specifies CASSSALSYEQYF.